This T cell receptor (beta chain) was documented in a study of T cell repertoires in cytomegalovirus infection. Whole-study results and caveats: People with CMV and the relevant HLA were identified by cumulative public TCR beta family frequency.

This clonotype was detected many times. Its antigen is unknown. TCRdb processed the reads anew with MiXCR; each CDR3 protein has one entry. The profile shows about 400,000 distinct CDR3 sequences, 15% to 20% of them singletons. The length of the CDR3 is 15 residues. Trimming left V 5 bases short and J 2 bases short, with 15 bases between. CDR1 SSHAT and CDR2 FNYEAQ come from the germline V gene (reference sequence). The sequence was obtained from a human donor in good health (CMV status not recorded). Some clones in this sample may be carry-over from other donors' samples. The chain carries TRBV7-7 and TRBJ2-5; D is perhaps TRBD1 (6 bases). Sequencing was done on a sample of PBMCs. CDR3 loop: CASSRGTGPQETQYF. For the CDR3, the DNA is TGTGCCAGCAGCCGGGGCACAGGGCCTCAAGAGACCCAGTACTTC.